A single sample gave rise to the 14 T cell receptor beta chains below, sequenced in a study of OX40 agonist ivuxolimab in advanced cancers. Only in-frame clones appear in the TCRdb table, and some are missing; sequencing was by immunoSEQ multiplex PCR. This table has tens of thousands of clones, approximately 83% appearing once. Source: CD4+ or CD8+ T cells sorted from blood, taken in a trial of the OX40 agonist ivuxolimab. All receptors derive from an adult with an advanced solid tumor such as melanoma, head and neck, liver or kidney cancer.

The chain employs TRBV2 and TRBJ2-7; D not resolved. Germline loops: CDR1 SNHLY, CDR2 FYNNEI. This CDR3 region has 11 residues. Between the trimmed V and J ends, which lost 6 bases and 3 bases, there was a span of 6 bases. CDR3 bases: TGTGCCAGCAGCCCTATCTACGAGCAGTACTTC. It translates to CASSPIYEQYF.

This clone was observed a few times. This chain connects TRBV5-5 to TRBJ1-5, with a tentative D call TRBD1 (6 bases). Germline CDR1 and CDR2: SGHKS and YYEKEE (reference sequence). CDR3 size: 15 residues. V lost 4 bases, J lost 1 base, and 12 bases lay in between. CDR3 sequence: CASSPRQGSNQPQHF. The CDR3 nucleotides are TGTGCCAGCAGCCCCCGCCAGGGGAGCAATCAGCCCCAGCATTTT.

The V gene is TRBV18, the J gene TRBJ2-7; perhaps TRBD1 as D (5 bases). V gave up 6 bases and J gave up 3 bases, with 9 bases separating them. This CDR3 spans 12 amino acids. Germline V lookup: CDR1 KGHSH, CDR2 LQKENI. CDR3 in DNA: TGTGCCAGCTCTCAAGGGGACTACGAGCAGTACTTC. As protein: CASSQGDYEQYF.

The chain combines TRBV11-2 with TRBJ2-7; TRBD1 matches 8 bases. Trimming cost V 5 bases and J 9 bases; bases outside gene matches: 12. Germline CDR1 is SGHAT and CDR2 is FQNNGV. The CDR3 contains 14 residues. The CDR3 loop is CASSPRTGRSRQYF. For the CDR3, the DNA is TGTGCCAGCAGCCCAAGGACAGGGCGATCACGGCAGTACTTC.

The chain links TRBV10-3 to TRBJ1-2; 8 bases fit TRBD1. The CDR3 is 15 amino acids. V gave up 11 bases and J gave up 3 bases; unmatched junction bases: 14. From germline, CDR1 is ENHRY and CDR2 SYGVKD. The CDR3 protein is CASGNPQGADYGYTF. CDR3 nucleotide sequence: TGTGCCTCCGGAAATCCGCAGGGGGCAGACTATGGCTACACCTTC.

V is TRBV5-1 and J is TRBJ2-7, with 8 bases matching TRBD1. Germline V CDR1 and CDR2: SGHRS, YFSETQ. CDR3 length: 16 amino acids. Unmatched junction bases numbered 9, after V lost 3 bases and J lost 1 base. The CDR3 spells CASSYRRQGSSYEQYF. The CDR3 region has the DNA TGCGCCAGCAGCTACCGTAGACAGGGGAGTTCCTACGAGCAGTACTTC. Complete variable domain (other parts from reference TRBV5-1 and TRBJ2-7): KAGVTQTPRYLIKTRGQQVTLSCSPISGHRSVSWYQQTPGQGLQFLFEYFSETQRNKGNFPGRFSGRQFSNSRSEMNVSTLELGDSALYLCASSYRRQGSSYEQYFGPGTRLTVT.

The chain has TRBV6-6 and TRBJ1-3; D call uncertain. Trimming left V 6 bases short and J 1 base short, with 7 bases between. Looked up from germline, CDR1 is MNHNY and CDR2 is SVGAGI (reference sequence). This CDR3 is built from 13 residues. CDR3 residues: CASRRRSGNTIYF. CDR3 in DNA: TGTGCCAGCAGGCGTCGGTCTGGAAACACCATATATTTT.

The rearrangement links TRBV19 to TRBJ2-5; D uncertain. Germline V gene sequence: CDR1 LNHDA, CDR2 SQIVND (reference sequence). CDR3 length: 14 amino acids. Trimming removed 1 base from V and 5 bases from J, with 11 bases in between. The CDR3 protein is CASSIGRTGETQYF. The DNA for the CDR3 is TGTGCCAGTAGTATAGGGCGGACCGGGGAGACCCAGTACTTC.

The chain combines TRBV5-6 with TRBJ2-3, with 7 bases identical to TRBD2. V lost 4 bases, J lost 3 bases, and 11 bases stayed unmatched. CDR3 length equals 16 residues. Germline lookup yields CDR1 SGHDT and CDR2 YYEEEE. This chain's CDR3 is CASSPFMGAGTDTQYF. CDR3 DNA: TGTGCCAGCAGCCCCTTTATGGGAGCGGGGACAGATACGCAGTATTTT.

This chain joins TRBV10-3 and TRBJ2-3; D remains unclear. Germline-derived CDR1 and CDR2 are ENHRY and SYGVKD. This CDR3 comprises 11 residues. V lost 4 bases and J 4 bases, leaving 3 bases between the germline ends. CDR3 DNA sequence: TGTGCCATCAGTGGGGCAGATACGCAGTATTTT. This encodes CAISGADTQYF.

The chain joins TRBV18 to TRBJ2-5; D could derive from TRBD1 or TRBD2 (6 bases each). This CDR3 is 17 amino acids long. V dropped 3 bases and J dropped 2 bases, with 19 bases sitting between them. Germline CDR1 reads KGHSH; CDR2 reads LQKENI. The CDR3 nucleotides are TGTGCCAGCTCACCTATGGGGGGCCAGAGGATACAAGAGACCCAGTACTTC. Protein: CASSPMGGQRIQETQYF.

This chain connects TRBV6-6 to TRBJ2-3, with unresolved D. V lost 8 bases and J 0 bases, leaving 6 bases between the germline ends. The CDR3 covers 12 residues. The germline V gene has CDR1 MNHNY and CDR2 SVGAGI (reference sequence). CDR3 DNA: TGTGCCAGCGGTGGTAGCACAGATACGCAGTATTTT. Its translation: CASGGSTDTQYF.

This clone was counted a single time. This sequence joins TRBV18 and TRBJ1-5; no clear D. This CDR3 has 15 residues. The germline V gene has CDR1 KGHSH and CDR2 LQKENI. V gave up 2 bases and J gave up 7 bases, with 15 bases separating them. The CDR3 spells CASSPSSGVGQPQHF. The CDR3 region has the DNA TGTGCCAGCTCACCAAGTTCGGGTGTAGGGCAGCCCCAGCATTTT.

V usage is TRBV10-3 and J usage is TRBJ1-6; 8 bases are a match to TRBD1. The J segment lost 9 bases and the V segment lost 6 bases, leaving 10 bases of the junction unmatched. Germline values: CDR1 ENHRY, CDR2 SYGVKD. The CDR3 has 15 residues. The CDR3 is CAISLGTGKSSPLHF. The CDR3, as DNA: TGTGCCATCAGCTTGGGGACAGGCAAAAGTTCACCCCTCCACTTT.